The 2 T cell receptor beta chains in this list originate from one sample, sequenced in a study of T-cell memory formation after mild COVID-19. TCRdb re-derived calls from the 5' RACE reads in MiXCR, one entry per CDR3 protein. The data contain roughly 80,000 distinct CDR3 sequences, roughly 25% of them singletons. Sample: PBMCs or a T cell subset sorted from them (not recorded which). The receptors were gathered from a man younger than 30 who had mild COVID-19 (a few samples of this study predate the infection). Cell type and time point are not known.

The J gene is TRBJ2-3, the V gene TRBV24-1; D is unresolved. The CDR3 runs 13 residues. CDR1 is KGHDR, CDR2 SFDVKD, per germline. The V and J ends lost 9 bases and 2 bases respectively, with 11 bases between them. The CDR3 DNA follows: TGTGCCACCTTAGATCCGAACACAGATACGCAGTATTTT. This gives the protein CATLDPNTDTQYF.

This clonotype turned up a few times. V and J are TRBV5-5 and TRBJ1-1; a weak D match, TRBD1 (5 bases). Germline V gene data show CDR1 as SGHKS and CDR2 as YYEKEE (reference sequence). V was trimmed by 2 bases and J by 0 bases, leaving 11 bases between them. This CDR3 region has 15 residues. CDR3 DNA sequence: TGTGCCAGCAGCTTTCCAGGGAACCTGAACACTGAAGCTTTCTTT. This sequence encodes CASSFPGNLNTEAFF.